These 22 T cell receptor beta chains came from one sample sequenced in a study of T cell repertoires in cytomegalovirus infection. TCRdb reprocessed the reads via MiXCR and lists one record per CDR3 protein. The sample has some 100,000 distinct CDR3 sequences, more than 20% seen once. The source material was CD8+ T cells from PBMCs. These receptors were obtained from a human donor in good health (CMV status not recorded). Some clones in this sample may be carry-over from other donors' samples.

This clonotype was seen a handful of times. This CDR3 is CASRPGTSRDYEQYF. In DNA form, the CDR3 reads TGTGCCAGCAGACCTGGGACTAGCAGAGACTACGAGCAGTACTTC. This chain links TRBV6-5 with TRBJ2-7; TRBD2 aligns across 9 bases. There are 15 residues in the CDR3. Per the germline V gene, CDR1 is MNHEY and CDR2 is SVGAGI. V gave up 6 bases and J gave up 3 bases; unmatched junction bases: 9.

This chain joins TRBV20-1 and TRBJ2-2; D is tentatively TRBD1 or TRBD2 (5 bases each). Germline V gene sequence: CDR1 DFQATT, CDR2 SNEGSKA (reference sequence). With 4 bases removed from V and 1 base from J, the gap between germline ends came to 13 bases. This CDR3 contains 15 residues. The DNA of the CDR3 is TGCAGTGCTACACCCGGGACGGAGAACACCGGGGAGCTGTTTTTT. It is translated as CSATPGTENTGELFF.

The CDR3 DNA follows: TGCAGTGCTAGAGATGAGGAGGACAGGGGAGGCACAGATACGCAGTATTTT. This sequence encodes CSARDEEDRGGTDTQYF. The chain uses TRBV20-1 and TRBJ2-3, with 9 bases matching TRBD1. V trimming: 0 bases; J trimming: 1 base; junction bases outside the gene matches: 8. The CDR3 length is 17 residues. CDR1 and CDR2 from the germline V gene are DFQATT and SNEGSKA (reference sequence).

This clonotype was seen ten or more times. The chain carries TRBV7-9 and TRBJ2-5; 9 bases are shared with TRBD1. The CDR3 is made up of 15 amino acids. After removal of 4 bases from V and 4 bases from J, the junction contained 7 bases not matched to a gene. Germline CDR1 SEHNR, CDR2 FQNEAQ (reference sequence). The CDR3 region is CASSSSTGGRETQYF. CDR3 in DNA: TGTGCCAGCAGCTCGTCGACAGGGGGTCGAGAGACCCAGTACTTC. Using reference TRBV7-9 and TRBJ2-5 for the parts outside the CDR3, the full variable domain is DTGVSQNPRHKITKRGQNVTFRCDPISEHNRLYWYRQTLGQGPEFLTYFQNEAQLEKSRLLSDRFSAERPKGSFSTLEIQRTEQGDSAMYLCASSSSTGGRETQYFGPGTRLLVL.

This clonotype was seen more than once but under ten times. The rearrangement uses TRBV18 and TRBJ1-4, with D hard to call. The V and J ends lost 4 bases and 0 bases respectively, with 9 bases between them. The CDR3 loop spans 15 amino acids. The germline V gene encodes CDR1 KGHSH and CDR2 LQKENI. The DNA of the CDR3 is TGTGCCAGCTCACGGACGGAGGCAACTAATGAAAAACTGTTTTTT. Amino acids: CASSRTEATNEKLFF.

This clonotype was observed at least ten times. The gene calls are TRBV7-9 and TRBJ2-7; no clear D. CDR1 SEHNR and CDR2 FQNEAQ come from the germline V gene (reference sequence). CDR3 length: 14 amino acids. V gave up 0 bases and J gave up 6 bases, with 12 bases separating them. The CDR3 reads CASSLATPVGEQYF. CDR3 bases: TGTGCCAGCAGCTTAGCCACCCCAGTGGGCGAGCAGTACTTC.

This clonotype was observed a single time. The CDR3 is CSVESGAVNTGELFF. CDR3 DNA sequence: TGCAGCGTTGAATCCGGGGCAGTGAACACCGGGGAGCTGTTTTTT. The chain has TRBV29-1 and TRBJ2-2, with D perhaps given as TRBD1 or TRBD2 (5 bases each). V was clipped by 2 bases and J by 1 base, with 11 bases between them. Germline V lookup: CDR1 SQVTM, CDR2 ANQGSEA. The CDR3 loop spans 15 amino acids.

The chain is built from TRBV6-4 and TRBJ2-3, with unresolved D. CDR3 size: 14 residues. CDR1 is MRHNA, CDR2 SNTAGT, per germline. The ends were cut back, 3 bases at V and 0 bases at J, with 7 bases in the middle. In DNA, the CDR3 is TGTGCCAGCAGTGAAAGCTTTAGCACAGATACGCAGTATTTT. Translation gives CASSESFSTDTQYF.

This clonotype was counted ten times or more. The rearrangement joins TRBV7-8 to TRBJ2-5; D is unresolved. The CDR3 loop spans 14 amino acids. CDR1 SGHVS and CDR2 FQNEAQ come from the germline V gene. V lost 4 bases and J lost 2, with 11 bases in between. CDR3 amino acids: CASSYQGAQETQYF. The CDR3 DNA reads TGTGCCAGCAGCTACCAAGGAGCGCAAGAGACCCAGTACTTC. Together with reference TRBV7-8 and TRBJ2-5, the CDR3 gives the full variable domain: GAGVSQSPRYKVAKRGQDVALRCDPISGHVSLFWYQQALGQGPEFLTYFQNEAQLDKSGLPSDRFFAERPEGSVSTLKIQRTQQEDSAVYLCASSYQGAQETQYFGPGTRLLVL.

The rearrangement links TRBV11-2 to TRBJ1-1, with D unclear. The CDR3 has 12 residues. Germline CDR1 reads SGHAT; CDR2 reads FQNNGV. V was cut by 6 bases and J by 5 bases, with 10 bases left in between. CDR3 residues: CASRYSETEAFF. The CDR3 bases are TGTGCCAGCAGGTACTCGGAAACTGAAGCTTTCTTT.

Only a few counts were recorded for this clonotype. The V and J genes are TRBV4-3 and TRBJ1-1; 7 bases line up with TRBD1. Germline CDR1 and CDR2: LGHNA and YSLEER. Germline trimming cut 4 bases from V and 4 bases from J; bases unmatched to any gene: 3. The CDR3 is made up of 13 amino acids. CDR3 amino acids: CASSPDRVTEAFF. The CDR3 nucleotides read TGCGCCAGCAGCCCAGACAGGGTCACTGAAGCTTTCTTT.

This clonotype has only a few counts. The V gene is TRBV12-3 or TRBV12-4, the J gene TRBJ2-3; D remains unclear. The CDR3 has 13 amino acids. Trimming pared 8 bases from V and 1 base from J, leaving 10 bases between. CDR3 DNA sequence: TGTGCCAGCGGCCCGGCCGGCACAGATACGCAGTATTTT. Translating gives CASGPAGTDTQYF.

This clonotype has only a few counts. V usage is TRBV12-3 or TRBV12-4 and J usage is TRBJ2-3, with 8 nucleotides matching TRBD2. V was pared by 4 bases and J by 1 base, with 4 bases of the junction left unmatched. The CDR3 length is 15 residues. The CDR3 DNA reads TGTGCCAGCAGTTCACGGGGGGGAGGCACAGATACGCAGTATTTT. Translation: CASSSRGGGTDTQYF.

In this sample, this clonotype turned up once. This sequence joins TRBV24-1 and TRBJ2-2, with 10 bases aligning to TRBD1. V lost 6 bases and J lost 7; bases outside the gene matches: 4. The CDR3 is made up of 14 amino acids. The germline V gene encodes CDR1 KGHDR and CDR2 SFDVKD. In DNA form, the CDR3 reads TGTGCCACCAGTCCGGGACAGGGGCTCGGGGAGCTGTTTTTT. Translating it yields CATSPGQGLGELFF.

This chain connects TRBV18 to TRBJ1-5; possible D gene TRBD1, 6 bases. The CDR3 has 14 residues. V dropped 4 bases and J dropped 7 bases, with 14 bases sitting between them. Germline V gives CDR1 KGHSH, CDR2 LQKENI. CDR3: CASSQTGPGQPQHF. The CDR3 region has the DNA TGTGCCAGCTCACAGACAGGCCCAGGGCAGCCCCAGCATTTT.

The chain carries TRBV9 and TRBJ2-2, with no clear D. Germline assignment: CDR1 SGDLS and CDR2 YYNGEE. V was cut by 4 bases and J by 4 bases, with 8 bases left in between. The CDR3 contains 13 residues. The CDR3 DNA reads as TGTGCCAGCAGCATAAGTGGCACCGGGGAGCTGTTTTTT. Translation gives CASSISGTGELFF.

This clonotype turned up a few times. V is TRBV7-2 and J is TRBJ2-7, with 7 bases identical to TRBD1. Germline V lookup: CDR1 SGHTA, CDR2 FQGNSA. The junction had 5 bases not matched to a gene; V was cut back by 1 base and J by 2 bases. This CDR3 region has 15 residues. This chain's CDR3 is CASSLGRGYTYEQYF. The CDR3 nucleotides are TGTGCCAGCAGCTTAGGCAGGGGGTATACCTACGAGCAGTACTTC. Based on the CDR3 plus reference TRBV7-2 and TRBJ2-7, the full variable domain is GAGVSQSPSNKVTEKGKDVELRCDPISGHTALYWYRQSLGQGLEFLIYFQGNSAPDKSGLPSDRFSAERTGGSVSTLTIQRTQQEDSAVYLCASSLGRGYTYEQYFGPGTRLTVT.

About this clonotype itself: This may stem from a read error, because a much larger clone lies one nucleotide away. The chain employs TRBV7-4 and TRBJ2-7, with a possible D match to TRBD2 (6 bases). The CDR3 runs to 13 residues. Trimming shortened V by 1 base and J by 3 bases, and 7 bases separated the two germline ends. Germline loops: CDR1 SGHVT, CDR2 SQSDAQ. The CDR3: CASSLGGDYEQYF. CDR3 nucleotides: TGTGCCAGCAGCTTAGGGGGGGACTACGAGCAGTACTTC.

A remark on this clonotype: This sequence may be a read error, since a much larger clone differs from it by one base. Given the absence of the conserved phenylalanine or tryptophan at the CDR3 end, a read error is likely. The chain combines TRBV7-2 with TRBJ1-1; D is unclear. The CDR3 contains 13 residues. V was pared by 1 base and J by 4 bases, with 7 bases between. The germline V gene has CDR1 SGHTA and CDR2 FQGNSA. CDR3 DNA sequence: TGTGCCAGCAGCTTAGACGGGTTCACTGAAGCTTTCATT. Amino acid sequence: CASSLDGFTEAFI.

Of note for this clonotype: With a much larger clone just one base away, this may be a read error. The chain joins TRBV7-8 to TRBJ2-5, with TRBD1 matching 11 bases. Per the germline V gene, CDR1 is SGHVS and CDR2 is FQNEAQ. Germline trimming cut 8 bases from V and 6 bases from J; bases unmatched to any gene: 8. The CDR3 loop spans 14 amino acids. As DNA, the CDR3 is TGTGCCAGCCAGGACAGGGGGCCTCAACAGACCCAGTACTTC. Its translation: CASQDRGPQQTQYF.

This clonotype was detected a few times. The chain carries TRBV11-2 and TRBJ1-1, with D possibly matching TRBD1 (6 bases). Germline CDR1 and CDR2: SGHAT and FQNNGV. Trimming shortened V by 8 bases and J by 8 bases, and 15 bases separated the two germline ends. This CDR3 comprises 12 residues. In DNA, the CDR3 is TGTGCCAGCGTCATGGTCGGGGGCGAAGCTTTCTTT. As protein: CASVMVGGEAFF.

The V gene is TRBV29-1, the J gene TRBJ2-2; D is perhaps TRBD2 (6 bases). CDR3 length: 14 amino acids. The ends were cut back, 6 bases at V and 0 bases at J, with 11 bases in the middle. CDR1 and CDR2 from the germline V gene are SQVTM and ANQGSEA. In nucleotides, the CDR3 is TGCAGCGTGCCCGGGACTGCGAACACCGGGGAGCTGTTTTTT. This sequence encodes CSVPGTANTGELFF.